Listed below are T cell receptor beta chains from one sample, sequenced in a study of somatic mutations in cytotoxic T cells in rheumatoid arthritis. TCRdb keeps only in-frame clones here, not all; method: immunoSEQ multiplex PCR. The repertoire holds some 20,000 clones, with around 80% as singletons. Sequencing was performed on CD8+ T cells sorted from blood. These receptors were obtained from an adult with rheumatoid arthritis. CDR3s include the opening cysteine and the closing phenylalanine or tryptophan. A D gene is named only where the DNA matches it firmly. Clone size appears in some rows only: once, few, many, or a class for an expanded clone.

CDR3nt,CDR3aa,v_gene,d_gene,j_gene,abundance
TGTGCCATTGGACAGGCATACAATGAGCAGTTCTTC,CAIGQAYNEQFF,TRBV10-3,TRBD1,TRBJ2-1,once
TGTGCCACCTCGGGACAGGGTAATGAAAAACTGTTTTTT,CATSGQGNEKLFF,TRBV6-1,TRBD1,TRBJ1-4,.
TGTGCCAGCAGCTTGGGACTACCCAATGAGCAGTTCTTC,CASSLGLPNEQFF,TRBV5-6,.,TRBJ2-1,.
TGTGCCAGCACCCGGGGGATCAATCAGCCCCAGCATTTT,CASTRGINQPQHF,TRBV6-6,.,TRBJ1-5,once
TGTGCCAGTAGTACCCCTAGTTTGCATAGCAATCAGCCCCAGCATTTT,CASSTPSLHSNQPQHF,TRBV19,.,TRBJ1-5,few
TGTGCCAGCGACCCACTAACAGGGGCTGGCAAAAACATTCAGTACTTC,CASDPLTGAGKNIQYF,TRBV2,TRBD1,TRBJ2-4,.
TGTGCCAGCTCACCCCCCATGGACCAGGCCCCTGGCTACACCTTC,CASSPPMDQAPGYTF,TRBV18,.,TRBJ1-2,once
TGTGCCAGTAGTAGGGGACAGAATCCCAATTCACCCCTCCACTTT,CASSRGQNPNSPLHF,TRBV19,TRBD1,TRBJ1-6,few
TGTGCCAGCAGCCCCTTTTTACAAGACTACGAGCAGTACTTC,CASSPFLQDYEQYF,TRBV9,.,TRBJ2-7,.
TGTGCCAGCAGCGTAGTCGGGGGGAGTGGAAACACCATATATTTT,CASSVVGGSGNTIYF,TRBV9,.,TRBJ1-3,once
TGTGCCAGCAGCTCCTTCGGGGGTGTCCTTGGAAACACCATATATTTT,CASSSFGGVLGNTIYF,TRBV11-2,.,TRBJ1-3,once
TGTGCCACCAGCAGATCTCTCACAGATACGCAGTATTTT,CATSRSLTDTQYF,TRBV15,.,TRBJ2-3,once
TGCGCCAGCAGCCAAGGGGTCTTACACACCTACAATGAGCAGTTCTTC,CASSQGVLHTYNEQFF,TRBV4-1,.,TRBJ2-1,.
TGTGCCAGCAGCTTAACGTTTTCGTCTAGGGGGGTGAGCTCCTACGAGCAGTACTTC,CASSLTFSSRGVSSYEQYF,TRBV7-3,.,TRBJ2-7,.
TGTGCCATCAGCCTGAGTGGGGGTTCCGGGACAGGGGATGGTGGCTACACCTTC,CAISLSGGSGTGDGGYTF,TRBV10-3,TRBD1,TRBJ1-2,.
TGTGCCAGTAGTATAGCCCCCCCCACTTGGGGGATTAATTCACCCCTCCACTTT,CASSIAPPTWGINSPLHF,TRBV19,.,TRBJ1-6,.
TGTGCCAGTAGTGCCTCTGGCGTGCAGTATTTT,CASSASGVQYF,TRBV19,.,TRBJ2-3,once
TGTGCCAGCAGTCTAGCGGTTTGGGGGGAGCAGTTCTTC,CASSLAVWGEQFF,TRBV27,TRBD2,TRBJ2-1,.
TGTGCCACCCCTGAGGGAATAGGAGAAGACTATGGCTACACCTTC,CATPEGIGEDYGYTF,TRBV2,.,TRBJ1-2,.
TGCGCCAGCAGCCAAGAGCCCACCGGGACTAGCGGGGGGTTCGGGGATGAGCAGTTCTTC,CASSQEPTGTSGGFGDEQFF,TRBV4-1,TRBD2,TRBJ2-1,.
TGTGCCAGCAGTTTACGGCGGGGCCTGGCGTACGAGCAGTACTTC,CASSLRRGLAYEQYF,TRBV28,.,TRBJ2-7,.
TGTGCCAGCAGTGAAACAAGACAGGGGGGAAGTCAGCCCCAGCATTTT,CASSETRQGGSQPQHF,TRBV6-1,TRBD1,TRBJ1-5,.
TGTGCCAGTAGTATAGATTGGGCGAACACTGAAGCTTTCTTT,CASSIDWANTEAFF,TRBV19,.,TRBJ1-1,.
TGTGCCAGCACCTTCGTGACAGGGAGGGGTAACTATGGCTACACCTTC,CASTFVTGRGNYGYTF,TRBV7-9,TRBD1,TRBJ1-2,.
TGTGCCAGCAGTTATAGCAGGGGGGGTTCACCCCTCCACTTT,CASSYSRGGSPLHF,TRBV6-5,TRBD1,TRBJ1-6,.
TGTGCCAGCAGCCACTGGGGGGGCTACGAGCAGTACTTC,CASSHWGGYEQYF,TRBV25-1,TRBD2,TRBJ2-7,.
TGTGCCAGCAGCTTAGGGGGGGCCGGGTACGAGCAGTACTTC,CASSLGGAGYEQYF,TRBV13,.,TRBJ2-7,.
TGTGCCAGCAGCCCACGGGGACTAGCGGCGTACAATGAGCAGTTCTTC,CASSPRGLAAYNEQFF,TRBV7-9,TRBD2,TRBJ2-1,once
TGTGCCAGCAGGCGGGGGGCAGCGAACACCGGGGAGCTGTTTTTT,CASRRGAANTGELFF,TRBV2,TRBD2,TRBJ2-2,.
TGTGCCAGCAGCAGTAGCGGGGTTAGCTCCTACAATGAGCAGTTCTTC,CASSSSGVSSYNEQFF,TRBV4-2,TRBD2,TRBJ2-1,.
TGTGCCAGCAGTTCCGGACCGAGCTACGAGCAGTACTTC,CASSSGPSYEQYF,TRBV27,.,TRBJ2-7,once
TGCGCCAGCAGCTCTTTTCGGGCCCTGGATGGCTACACCTTC,CASSSFRALDGYTF,TRBV4-1,.,TRBJ1-2,.
TGTGCTAGTGGCGGGCCTGAAGGGAGATATAGCAATCAGCCCCAGCATTTT,CASGGPEGRYSNQPQHF,TRBV12-5,.,TRBJ1-5,.
TGTGCCAGTAGTACCGCGTGGGGGGGGGTCACAGATACGCAGTATTTT,CASSTAWGGVTDTQYF,TRBV19,TRBD2,TRBJ2-3,.
TGTGCCAGCAGCCCCTCGGGGGGAGGCACAGATACGCAGTATTTT,CASSPSGGGTDTQYF,TRBV7-9,TRBD2,TRBJ2-3,.
TGTGCCAGCAGCGCCCCTAGCGGGGGGGCTCAGACAGATACGCAGTATTTT,CASSAPSGGAQTDTQYF,TRBV9,TRBD2,TRBJ2-3,.
TGTGCCAGCAGCAGGACTAGCGGGGGGGCCACAGATACGCAGTATTTT,CASSRTSGGATDTQYF,TRBV11-2,TRBD2,TRBJ2-3,once
TGTGCCAGCAGTTTAGCCGGGACAGGGGGCTACGAGCAGTACTTC,CASSLAGTGGYEQYF,TRBV27,TRBD1,TRBJ2-7,.
TGTGCCAGCAGCTTAGGCCCAACCGGGACAGGGGAACGAGGGCTGTTTTTT,CASSLGPTGTGERGLFF,TRBV7-6,TRBD1,TRBJ1-4,.
TGTGCCAGCAGTTTAATGGCGCTCAGGGGCGAGCAGTACTTC,CASSLMALRGEQYF,TRBV27,.,TRBJ2-7,.
TGTGCCAGCAGTTTATGGACAAGGGGCGGTGAAGCTTTCTTT,CASSLWTRGGEAFF,TRBV28,.,TRBJ1-1,.